Following are 9 T cell receptor beta chains from one sample sequenced in a study of blood T cell repertoires in COVID-19. Profiled with immunoSEQ multiplex PCR; TCRdb holds only in-frame clones, not every one. The data contain 300,000 to 400,000 clones, around 87% of them seen just once; the ten biggest clones take up approximately 2.9%. The sequencing input was peripheral blood. Every receptor here comes from a human donor in a cohort sampled during active COVID-19.

The rearrangement uses TRBV19 and TRBJ1-3; 7 bases are a match to TRBD1. The germline CDR1 and CDR2 sequences are LNHDA and SQIVND (reference sequence). The CDR3 spans 17 residues. J lost 2 bases, V lost 7 bases, and 14 bases had no gene match. For the CDR3, the DNA is TGTGCCAGTACCACAATTGGAGAGGGGGCGGCTGGAAACACCATATATTTT. Residues: CASTTIGEGAAGNTIYF.

The V call is TRBV2, the J call TRBJ2-2; D might be TRBD2 (5 bases). The CDR3 contains 13 residues. Trimming left V 10 bases short and J 3 bases short, with 12 bases between. The germline gives CDR1 SNHLY, CDR2 FYNNEI. CDR3 nucleotide sequence: TGTGCCATCATCCTCGGGGACACCGGGGAGCTGTTTTTT. It yields the protein CAIILGDTGELFF.

This chain uses TRBV4-1 with TRBJ2-5; 7 nucleotides match TRBD2. After removal of 1 base from V and 5 bases from J, the junction contained 7 bases not matched to a gene. Germline V CDR1 and CDR2: MGHRA, YSYEKL. The CDR3 runs to 15 residues. The CDR3 here is CASSQGALGGETQYF. As DNA, the CDR3 is TGCGCCAGCAGCCAAGGTGCCCTGGGAGGGGAGACCCAGTACTTC.

The chain recombines TRBV14 with TRBJ1-1; the match to TRBD1 covers 7 bases. The germline gives CDR1 SGHDN, CDR2 FVKESK. The CDR3 extends over 15 amino acids. Trimming at V came to 1 base and at J to 0 bases, leaving 2 bases not matched to a gene. The CDR3 protein is CASSQGTGLNTEAFF. DNA of the CDR3: TGTGCCAGCAGCCAAGGGACAGGACTGAACACTGAAGCTTTCTTT.

The J gene is TRBJ2-1, the V gene TRBV18; 10 nucleotides line up with TRBD2. Germline trimming cut 3 bases from V and 7 bases from J; bases unmatched to any gene: 9. From germline, CDR1 is KGHSH and CDR2 LQKENI. The CDR3 runs to 16 residues. The CDR3 sequence is CASSPTGASGGNEQFF. CDR3 nucleotides: TGTGCCAGCTCACCCACCGGAGCTAGCGGGGGAAATGAGCAGTTCTTC.

CDR3 protein: CASSHRAGANVLTF. DNA for the CDR3: TGTGCCAGCAGCCACAGGGCTGGGGCCAACGTCCTGACTTTC. The chain recombines TRBV3-1 (or the pseudogene TRBV3-2) with TRBJ2-6; the D gene is possibly TRBD1 (5 bases). The V gene's germline CDR1 is LGHDT and CDR2 YNNKEL (reference sequence). This CDR3 region has 14 residues. V lost 3 bases and J lost 2, with 5 bases in between.

The chain couples TRBV11-2 to TRBJ2-7, with D possibly matching TRBD2 (5 bases). Per germline, CDR1 SGHAT and CDR2 FQNNGV. The length of the CDR3 is 15 residues. V was pared by 0 bases and J by 2 bases, with 11 bases between. The CDR3 spells CASSLEGGYPYEQYF. CDR3 coding DNA: TGTGCCAGCAGCTTAGAAGGCGGGTACCCCTACGAGCAGTACTTC.

Points on this clone: A read error may explain this, as a much larger clone is one base away. The rearrangement uses TRBV27 and TRBJ2-7, with TRBD1 matching over 8 bases. Per germline, CDR1 MNHEY and CDR2 SMNVEV (reference sequence). V gave up 6 bases and J gave up 2 bases; unmatched junction bases: 6. The CDR3 is made up of 14 amino acids. The CDR3, as DNA: TGTGCCAGCAGCTCGGCGACAGGGGCCTACGAGCAGTACTTC. This codes for CASSSATGAYEQYF.

This rearrangement joins TRBV4-1 to TRBJ1-5, with 9 bases fitting TRBD1. The germline V gene encodes CDR1 MGHRA and CDR2 YSYEKL. The CDR3 length is 15 residues. Trimming removed 6 bases from V and 6 bases from J; junction bases left unmatched: 9. The CDR3 spells CASSPGGTGSQPQHF. The CDR3 nucleotides read TGCGCCAGCAGTCCTGGCGGGACAGGGAGTCAGCCCCAGCATTTT.